This T cell receptor beta chain was recovered during a study of long-term antiretroviral therapy in people with HIV. The CDR3 is 14 amino acids. V lost 1 base, J lost 6 bases, and 13 bases lay in between. CDR1 and CDR2 (germline): SEHNR, FQNEAQ (reference sequence). Survey-level immunoSEQ v3.0 assays were run. Measured with immunoSEQ multiplex PCR; TCRdb has only the in-frame clones, and not every one. Counted here are approximately 35,000 clones, roughly 94% occurring once; the ten biggest clones make up roughly 3.9%. On this clone itself: What it binds is not known.

Donors each had at least one pre-ART PBMC sample and at least two post-ART ones. United States facilities provided treatment to all participants with HIV. Going into DNA extraction, samples held about 0.85-11 million cryopreserved PBMC. Findings of the study overall: Clones expanded before ART dominated the repertoire at all time points.

J is TRBJ2-7 and V is TRBV7-9, with no clear D. Sequencing was performed on unsorted PBMCs, taken 4.1 years after starting antiretroviral therapy. The TCR comes from a woman between 50 and 59 years old with HIV. CDR3 in DNA: TGTGCCAGCAGCTTAGAGGTGATCCCCGGCGAGCAGTACTTC. Residues: CASSLEVIPGEQYF.